These 30 T cell receptor beta chains share one sample of origin, sequenced in a study of PD-1 blockade in classical Hodgkin lymphoma. Each patient's relapse followed autologous stem cell transplantation, and brentuximab vedotin exposure varied. Data came from immunoSEQ multiplex PCR; TCRdb stores just in-frame clones and leaves some out. The sample holds about 93,000 clones; roughly 79% are singletons and the top ten take around 15%. This sample comprised peripheral blood mononuclear cells (PBMCs), obtained before the second cycle of nivolumab. Receptor source: a human donor with classical Hodgkin lymphoma.

The chain links TRBV27 to TRBJ2-3, with D unresolved. The CDR3 sequence is 15 residues long. Trimming removed 1 base at V and 4 bases at J, with 12 bases between. From germline, CDR1 is MNHEY and CDR2 SMNVEV (reference sequence). The CDR3 region has the DNA TGTGCCAGCAGTTTATTTGGTTCTAGAGCAGATACGCAGTATTTT. Its translation is CASSLFGSRADTQYF.

The genes are TRBV6-6 and TRBJ1-5; possible D gene TRBD1, 5 bases. V was cut by 4 bases and J by 1 base, with 8 bases left in between. The germline CDR1 and CDR2 sequences are MNHNY and SVGAGI (reference sequence). CDR3 size: 14 residues. The chain's CDR3 is CASSLGVSNQPQHF. The CDR3 nucleotides are TGTGCCAGCAGTTTGGGGGTGAGCAATCAGCCCCAGCATTTT.

This chain links TRBV19 with TRBJ1-1; D possibly corresponds to TRBD1 (5 bases). Germline V gene data show CDR1 as LNHDA and CDR2 as SQIVND (reference sequence). Trimming removed 5 bases from V and 3 bases from J, with 16 bases in between. The CDR3 has 15 residues. The CDR3 reads CASSSSSDSYTEAFF. Here the CDR3 DNA reads TGTGCCAGTAGTTCCTCCTCAGACAGTTACACTGAAGCTTTCTTT.

DNA of the CDR3: TGTGCCAGCAGTTTAGAGCCTGGAGCTGGCTATGGCTACACCTTC. It encodes CASSLEPGAGYGYTF. V usage is TRBV27 and J usage is TRBJ1-2; D unclear. The CDR3 loop spans 15 amino acids. CDR1 and CDR2 from the germline V gene are MNHEY and SMNVEV (reference sequence). Trimming removed 2 bases from V and 4 bases from J, with 14 bases in between.

This clone has a handful of counts. This chain links TRBV27 with TRBJ2-1, with TRBD1 matching over 7 bases. J was trimmed by 4 bases and V by 8 bases; bases with no gene match: 11. CDR3 length: 15 amino acids. Germline assignment: CDR1 MNHEY and CDR2 SMNVEV (reference sequence). The CDR3, as DNA: TGTGCCAGCCACGCCGGGACAGAAATTTACAATGAGCAGTTCTTC. It translates to CASHAGTEIYNEQFF.

This sequence joins TRBV12-2 and TRBJ1-4; the table gives TRBD1 as D, unverified against the DNA. TRBV12-2 is flagged as a pseudogene. The CDR3 spans 18 residues. Here the CDR3 DNA reads TGTGCAAGTCGCTTAGCGATTCCAGGGGGAGGCACTAATGAAAAACTGTTTTTT. This encodes CASRLAIPGGGTNEKLFF.

The chain combines TRBV30 with TRBJ2-7; 8 nucleotides match TRBD1. CDR3 size: 14 residues. Germline assignment: CDR1 GTSNPN and CDR2 SVGIG (reference sequence). J gave up 1 base and V 4 bases, and 6 bases lay outside the gene matches. The DNA of the CDR3 is TGTGCCTGGAAGGGGACAGGAAAATCCTACGAGCAGTACTTC. This translates into CAWKGTGKSYEQYF.

This chain joins TRBV19 and TRBJ2-7; 7 positions match TRBD2. From germline, CDR1 is LNHDA and CDR2 SQIVND (reference sequence). After removal of 5 bases from V and 2 bases from J, the junction contained 9 bases not matched to a gene. There are 15 residues in the CDR3. The CDR3 sequence is CASSPQGLAAYEQYF. DNA of the CDR3: TGTGCCAGTAGTCCCCAAGGGCTAGCGGCCTACGAGCAGTACTTC. Supplemented by reference TRBV19 and TRBJ2-7, the full variable domain reads DGGITQSPKYLFRKEGQNVTLSCEQNLNHDAMYWYRQDPGQGLRLIYYSQIVNDFQKGDIAEGYSVSREKKESFPLTVTSAQKNPTAFYLCASSPQGLAAYEQYFGPGTRLTVT.

The rearrangement uses TRBV6-6 and TRBJ2-3; possibly TRBD1 for D (6 bases). V was cut by 4 bases and J by 2 bases, with 16 bases left in between. Germline assignment: CDR1 MNHNY and CDR2 SVGAGI (reference sequence). The CDR3 runs to 16 residues. CDR3 sequence: CASSSSRDTITDTQYF. For the CDR3, the DNA is TGTGCCAGCAGTTCCTCCCGGGACACGATCACAGATACGCAGTATTTT.

DNA for the CDR3: TGTGCCAGCAGTGTGGTGGGACTAGCGGACAACTACAATGAGCAGTTCTTC. Protein product: CASSVVGLADNYNEQFF. This chain uses TRBV6-1 with TRBJ2-1, with 11 bases identical to TRBD2. This CDR3 region has 17 residues. Per the germline V gene, CDR1 is MNHNS and CDR2 is SASEGT. V gave up 4 bases and J gave up 3 bases; unmatched junction bases: 8.

The CDR3 reads CASSLNRFDTQYF. CDR3 DNA sequence: TGCGCCAGCAGCTTGAACCGTTTTGATACGCAGTATTTT. V usage is TRBV5-1 and J usage is TRBJ2-3; D remains unclear. CDR1 and CDR2 (germline): SGHRS, YFSETQ. There are 13 residues in the CDR3. V gave up 1 base and J gave up 6 bases, with 9 bases separating them.

There are a few counts of this clone. The chain employs TRBV10-3 and TRBJ1-1, with D unresolved. The CDR3 is 11 residues long. Germline CDR1 reads ENHRY; CDR2 reads SYGVKD. Between the trimmed V and J ends, which lost 5 bases and 4 bases, there was a span of 5 bases. The CDR3 region has the DNA TGTGCCATCAGTTCGGCCACTGAAGCTTTCTTT. This gives the protein CAISSATEAFF.

V and J are TRBV7-9 and TRBJ2-5, with 9 bases lining up with TRBD1. The germline CDR1 and CDR2 sequences are SEHNR and FQNEAQ (reference sequence). The CDR3 contains 16 residues. V shed 4 bases and J 5 bases; nucleotides not matched to a gene: 11. CDR3 nucleotides: TGTGCCAGCAGCTCCGCGAACAGGGGGCTTGGCGAGACCCAGTACTTC. This encodes CASSSANRGLGETQYF.

The chain uses TRBV6-6 and TRBJ2-7; tentatively, D is TRBD1 (6 bases). The length of the CDR3 is 14 residues. V gave up 2 bases and J gave up 5 bases, with 13 bases separating them. Per the germline V gene, CDR1 is MNHNY and CDR2 is SVGAGI (reference sequence). In DNA form, the CDR3 reads TGTGCCAGCAGTTACCCCCCCGGGACACACGAGCAGTACTTC. Its translation: CASSYPPGTHEQYF.

The chain uses TRBV5-1 and TRBJ2-2, with D perhaps matching TRBD2 (6 bases). The CDR3 has 15 amino acids. Trimming stripped 4 bases from V and 0 bases from J, with 10 bases between. Germline-derived CDR1 and CDR2 are SGHRS and YFSETQ. The CDR3 spells CASSGSGTNTGELFF. The CDR3 bases are TGCGCCAGCAGCGGTAGCGGAACGAACACCGGGGAGCTGTTTTTT.

The V gene is TRBV7-9, the J gene TRBJ1-1; 7 nucleotides agree with TRBD1. Germline V CDR1 and CDR2: SEHNR, FQNEAQ (reference sequence). This CDR3 is built from 13 residues. V trimming: 2 bases; J trimming: 4 bases; junction bases outside the gene matches: 1. CDR3 sequence (DNA): TGTGCCAGCAGCTTATCAGGGGGCACTGAAGCTTTCTTT. Translation gives CASSLSGGTEAFF.

This clone has only one observation. This rearrangement joins TRBV19 to TRBJ2-7, with TRBD1 matching over 8 bases. Germline V CDR1 and CDR2: LNHDA, SQIVND (reference sequence). CDR3 length equals 13 residues. V was clipped by 7 bases and J by 3 bases; unmatched bases: 5. The CDR3 reads CASKGQGFYEQYF. In nucleotides, the CDR3 is TGTGCCAGTAAAGGACAGGGCTTCTACGAGCAGTACTTC.

The J gene is TRBJ2-3, the V gene TRBV10-3; D gene uncertain. Germline assignment: CDR1 ENHRY and CDR2 SYGVKD. Trimming took off 2 bases at V and 8 bases at J, with 14 bases between the two ends. The CDR3 sequence is 14 residues long. CDR3 nucleotide sequence: TGTGCCATCAGTGAGGGGCTTGCAACCCCTACGCAGTATTTT. It translates to CAISEGLATPTQYF.

The V call is TRBV28, the J call TRBJ2-5, with TRBD1 matching over 8 bases. Germline values: CDR1 MDHEN, CDR2 SYDVKM. J was trimmed by 0 bases and V by 6 bases; bases with no gene match: 6. The CDR3 is 15 amino acids. The CDR3 sequence: CASSFVQGDQETQYF. In DNA, the CDR3 is TGTGCCAGCAGCTTTGTACAGGGGGACCAAGAGACCCAGTACTTC. Together with reference TRBV28 and TRBJ2-5, the CDR3 gives the full variable domain: DVKVTQSSRYLVKRTGEKVFLECVQDMDHENMFWYRQDPGLGLRLIYFSYDVKMKEKGDIPEGYSVSREKKERFSLILESASTNQTSMYLCASSFVQGDQETQYFGPGTRLLVL.

The CDR3 DNA follows: TGTGCCAGCAGTTTCCCAATGAACACTGAAGCTTTCTTT. Translated: CASSFPMNTEAFF. V and J are TRBV28 and TRBJ1-1; D remains ambiguous. The CDR3 consists of 13 residues. Trimming left V 3 bases short and J 0 bases short, with 5 bases between. CDR1 and CDR2 from the germline V gene are MDHEN and SYDVKM. Full variable domain (outside the CDR3, taken from reference TRBV28 and TRBJ1-1): DVKVTQSSRYLVKRTGEKVFLECVQDMDHENMFWYRQDPGLGLRLIYFSYDVKMKEKGDIPEGYSVSREKKERFSLILESASTNQTSMYLCASSFPMNTEAFFGQGTRLTVV.

This clone is a singleton in its sample. This chain uses TRBV11-2 with TRBJ2-7, with TRBD2 identical over 10 bases. The germline gives CDR1 SGHAT, CDR2 FQNNGV. J lost 3 bases, V lost 5 bases, and 10 bases had no gene match. The CDR3 spans 16 residues. CDR3 bases: TGTGCCAGCAGCCCTACCAGCGGGAGGGCCTTCTACGAGCAGTACTTC. The encoded protein is CASSPTSGRAFYEQYF.

This clone was recorded only once. J is TRBJ2-3 and V is TRBV29-1, with D perhaps TRBD1 (6 bases). Trimming shortened V by 6 bases and J by 5 bases, and 27 bases separated the two germline ends. The length of the CDR3 is 17 residues. The germline V gene encodes CDR1 SQVTM and CDR2 ANQGSEA. In DNA, the CDR3 is TGCAGCGTCGCTACGACCCTCGCCCATCGAGGGGGAGATACGCAGTATTTT. Amino acids: CSVATTLAHRGGDTQYF.

V and J are TRBV2 and TRBJ1-5; TRBD1 matches at 8 bases. This CDR3 region has 13 residues. Looked up from germline, CDR1 is SNHLY and CDR2 is FYNNEI. CDR3 sequence: CASTGESNQPQHF. The DNA for the CDR3 is TGTGCTTCGACAGGGGAAAGCAATCAGCCCCAGCATTTT.

This chain uses TRBV2 with TRBJ2-3, with 14 bases that match TRBD2. V was pared by 6 bases and J by 10 bases, with 6 bases of the junction left unmatched. The germline gives CDR1 SNHLY, CDR2 FYNNEI. The CDR3 consists of 14 residues. The CDR3 reads CASRVGLAGAAQYF. CDR3 DNA sequence: TGTGCCAGCAGGGTGGGACTAGCGGGAGCTGCGCAGTATTTT.

The chain combines TRBV18 with TRBJ2-3, with 9 bases lining up with TRBD1. J was trimmed by 4 bases and V by 4 bases; bases with no gene match: 3. Looked up from germline, CDR1 is KGHSH and CDR2 is LQKENI. The CDR3 contains 14 residues. CDR3 DNA sequence: TGTGCCAGCTCACAAAGACAGGGGGCAGATACGCAGTATTTT. It encodes CASSQRQGADTQYF.

The V call is TRBV12-5, the J call TRBJ2-7, with D hard to call. The CDR3 covers 14 residues. V lost 1 base, J lost 3 bases, and 10 bases lay in between. Germline CDR1 and CDR2: LGHNT and FRNRAP. In nucleotides, the CDR3 is TGTGCTAGTGGTTTGGCGCCCCAGATCTACGAGCAGTACTTC. Protein: CASGLAPQIYEQYF.

The chain recombines TRBV29-1 with TRBJ2-5; 10 nucleotides align to TRBD1. Germline values: CDR1 SQVTM, CDR2 ANQGSEA. This CDR3 region has 15 residues. V was clipped by 3 bases and J by 5 bases; unmatched bases: 9. The CDR3, as DNA: TGCAGCGTTGAGGGACAGGGGAGTCGGCGGGAGACCCAGTACTTC. Translating it yields CSVEGQGSRRETQYF. The full variable domain, completed using reference TRBV29-1 and TRBJ2-5, is SAVISQKPSRDICQRGTSLTIQCQVDSQVTMMFWYRQQPGQSLTLIATANQGSEATYESGFVIDKFPISRPNLTFSTLTVSNMSPEDSSIYLCSVEGQGSRRETQYFGPGTRLLVL.

Here the CDR3 DNA reads TGTGCCATCAGTGAGTCCGGGGTAGAGAACACTGAAGCTTTCTTT. Translating it yields CAISESGVENTEAFF. The chain has TRBV10-3 and TRBJ1-1, with D unresolved. There are 15 residues in the CDR3. Germline loops: CDR1 ENHRY, CDR2 SYGVKD. Between the trimmed V and J ends, which lost 0 bases and 1 base, there was a span of 9 bases.

The chain employs TRBV10-3 and TRBJ1-5; D may be TRBD1 (5 bases). V lost 0 bases, J lost 1 base, and 13 bases lay in between. CDR3 length: 17 amino acids. Germline-derived CDR1 and CDR2 are ENHRY and SYGVKD. CDR3 nucleotides: TGTGCCATCAGTGAGTCAGGGAGGGGAGGGAGCAATCAGCCCCAGCATTTT. Amino acid sequence: CAISESGRGGSNQPQHF.

The chain carries TRBV18 and TRBJ1-2; D unresolved. The CDR3 is made up of 14 amino acids. The V end lost 3 bases, the J end lost 4 bases, and 12 bases lay between the germline ends. The V gene's germline CDR1 is KGHSH and CDR2 LQKENI. The CDR3 spells CASSPNQVVYGYTF. CDR3 nucleotide sequence: TGTGCCAGCTCACCGAACCAGGTCGTCTATGGCTACACCTTC.